This entry features one TCR beta chain sequence. Its specificity is not known. These data belong to a study of T cell repertoires in aging, cancer and after chemotherapy. Rearranged V-D-J TRB sequences were amplified with a mixed TRB-A/B primer pool. TCRdb reprocessed the multiplex PCR reads with MiXCR, giving one entry per CDR3 protein. Of about 10,000 distinct CDR3 sequences in the sample, roughly 30% were seen once. Amplification of TCR beta used genomic DNA extracted from peripheral blood. The V gene lost 3 bases and the J gene lost 0 bases, with 17 bases spanning the gap. The germline gives CDR1 LNHDA, CDR2 SQIVND (reference sequence). The CDR3 contains 17 residues. General study findings and limits: Age-matched healthy donors had significantly more diverse, less clonal blood TCR repertoires than untreated cancer patients.

The sequenced sample consisted of blood. This chain uses TRBV19 with TRBJ1-1; D is uncertain. The clonotype comes from a human donor in good health. CDR3 DNA sequence: TGTGCCAGTAGTATTGGGATAATGAGCCACATGAACACTGAAGCTTTCTTT. This sequence encodes CASSIGIMSHMNTEAFF.